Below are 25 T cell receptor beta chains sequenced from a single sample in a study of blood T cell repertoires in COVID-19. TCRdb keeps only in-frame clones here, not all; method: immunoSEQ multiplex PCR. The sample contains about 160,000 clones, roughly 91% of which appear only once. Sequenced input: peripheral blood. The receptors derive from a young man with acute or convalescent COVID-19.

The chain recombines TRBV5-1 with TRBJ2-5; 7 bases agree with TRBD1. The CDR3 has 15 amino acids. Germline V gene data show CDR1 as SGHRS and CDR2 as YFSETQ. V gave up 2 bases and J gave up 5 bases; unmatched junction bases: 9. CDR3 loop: CASSLDIGTAETQYF. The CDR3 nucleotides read TGCGCCAGCAGCTTAGATATCGGGACAGCCGAGACCCAGTACTTC.

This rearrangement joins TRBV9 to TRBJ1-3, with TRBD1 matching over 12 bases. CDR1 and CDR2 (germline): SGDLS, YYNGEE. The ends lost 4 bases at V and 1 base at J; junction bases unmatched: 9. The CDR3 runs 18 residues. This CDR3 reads CASSRGGTGGGSGNTIYF. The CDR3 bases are TGTGCCAGCAGCCGAGGAGGGACAGGGGGCGGATCTGGAAACACCATATATTTT. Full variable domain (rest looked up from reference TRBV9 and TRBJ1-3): DSGVTQTPKHLITATGQRVTLRCSPRSGDLSVYWYQQSLDQGLQFLIQYYNGEERAKGNILERFSAQQFPDLHSELNLSSLELGDSALYFCASSRGGTGGGSGNTIYFGEGSWLTVV.

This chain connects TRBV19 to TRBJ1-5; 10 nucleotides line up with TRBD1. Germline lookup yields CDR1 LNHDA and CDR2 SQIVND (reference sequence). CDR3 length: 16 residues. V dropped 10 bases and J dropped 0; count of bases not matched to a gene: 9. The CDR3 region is CATETGTGVSNQPQHF. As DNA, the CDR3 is TGTGCCACCGAAACCGGGACAGGGGTTAGCAATCAGCCCCAGCATTTT.

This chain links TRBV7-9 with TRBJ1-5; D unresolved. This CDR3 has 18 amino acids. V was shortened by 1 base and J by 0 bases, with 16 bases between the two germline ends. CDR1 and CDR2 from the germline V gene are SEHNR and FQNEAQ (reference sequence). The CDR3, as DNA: TGTGCCAGCAGCTTAGGGAGGGCCGCAGAACATAGCAATCAGCCCCAGCATTTT. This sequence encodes CASSLGRAAEHSNQPQHF.

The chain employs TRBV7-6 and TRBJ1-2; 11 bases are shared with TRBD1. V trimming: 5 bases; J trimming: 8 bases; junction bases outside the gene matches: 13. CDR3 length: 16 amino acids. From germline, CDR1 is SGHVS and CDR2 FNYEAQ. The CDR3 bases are TGTGCCAGCAGCCTGGGGGGAGGACAGGGGGCTAGCGGCTACACCTTC. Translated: CASSLGGGQGASGYTF.

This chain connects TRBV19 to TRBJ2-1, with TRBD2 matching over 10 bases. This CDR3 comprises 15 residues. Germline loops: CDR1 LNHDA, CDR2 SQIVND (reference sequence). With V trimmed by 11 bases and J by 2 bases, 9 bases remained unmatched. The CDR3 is CASYPGLATYNEQFF. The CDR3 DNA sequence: TGTGCCTCCTACCCGGGACTAGCGACCTACAATGAGCAGTTCTTC.

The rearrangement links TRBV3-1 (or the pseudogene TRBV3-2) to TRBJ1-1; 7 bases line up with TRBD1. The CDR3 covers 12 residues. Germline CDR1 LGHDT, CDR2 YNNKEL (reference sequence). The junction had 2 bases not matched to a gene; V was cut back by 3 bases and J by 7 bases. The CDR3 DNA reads TGTGCCAGCAGCCAGACAGGGTATGAAGCTTTCTTT. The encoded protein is CASSQTGYEAFF.

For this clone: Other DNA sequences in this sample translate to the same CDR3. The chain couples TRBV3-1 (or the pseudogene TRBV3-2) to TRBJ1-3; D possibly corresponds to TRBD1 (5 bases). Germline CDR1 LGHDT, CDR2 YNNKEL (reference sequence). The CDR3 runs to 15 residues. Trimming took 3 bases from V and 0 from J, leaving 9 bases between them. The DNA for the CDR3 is TGTGCCAGCAGCCAGGGGGGGAGCTCTGGAAACACCATATATTTT. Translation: CASSQGGSSGNTIYF.

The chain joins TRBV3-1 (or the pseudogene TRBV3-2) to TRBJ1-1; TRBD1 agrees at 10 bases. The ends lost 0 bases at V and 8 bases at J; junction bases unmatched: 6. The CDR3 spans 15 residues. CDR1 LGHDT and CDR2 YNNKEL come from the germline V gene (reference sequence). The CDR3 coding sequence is TGTGCCAGCAGCCAAGATCCGGGACAGGGGCGGGAAGCTTTCTTT. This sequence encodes CASSQDPGQGREAFF.

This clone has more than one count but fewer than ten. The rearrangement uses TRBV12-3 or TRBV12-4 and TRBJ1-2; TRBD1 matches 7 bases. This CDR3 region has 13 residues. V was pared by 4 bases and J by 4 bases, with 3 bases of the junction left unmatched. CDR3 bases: TGTGCCAGCAGTTCCGACAGGGTCTATGGCTACACCTTC. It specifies CASSSDRVYGYTF.

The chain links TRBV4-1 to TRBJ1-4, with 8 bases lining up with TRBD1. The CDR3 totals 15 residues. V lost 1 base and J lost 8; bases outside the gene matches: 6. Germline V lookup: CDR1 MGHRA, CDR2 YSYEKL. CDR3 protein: CASSQAGQVGEKLFF. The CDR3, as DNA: TGCGCCAGCAGCCAAGCGGGACAGGTCGGGGAAAAACTGTTTTTT.

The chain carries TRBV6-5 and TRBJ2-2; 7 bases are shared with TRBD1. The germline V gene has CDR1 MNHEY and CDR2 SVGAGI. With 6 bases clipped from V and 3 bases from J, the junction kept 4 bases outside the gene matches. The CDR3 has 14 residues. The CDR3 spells CASSPTGDTGELFF. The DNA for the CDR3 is TGTGCCAGCAGCCCCACAGGGGACACCGGGGAGCTGTTTTTT.

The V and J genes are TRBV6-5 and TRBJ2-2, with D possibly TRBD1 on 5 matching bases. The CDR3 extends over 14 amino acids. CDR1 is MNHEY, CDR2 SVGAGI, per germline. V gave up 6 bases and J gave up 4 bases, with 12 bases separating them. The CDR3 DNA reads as TGTGCCAGCAGCCGAAAAGGGGCCACCGGGGAGCTGTTTTTT. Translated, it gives CASSRKGATGELFF.

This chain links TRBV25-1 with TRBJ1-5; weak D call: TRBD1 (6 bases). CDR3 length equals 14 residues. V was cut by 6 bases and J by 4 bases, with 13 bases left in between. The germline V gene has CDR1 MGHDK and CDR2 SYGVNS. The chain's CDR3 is CASSGDTRNQPQHF. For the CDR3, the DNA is TGTGCCAGCAGCGGGGACACCCGAAATCAGCCCCAGCATTTT.

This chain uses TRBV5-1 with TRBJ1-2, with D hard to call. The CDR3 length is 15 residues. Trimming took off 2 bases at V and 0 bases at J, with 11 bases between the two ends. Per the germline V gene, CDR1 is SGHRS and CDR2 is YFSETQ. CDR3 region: CASSLSEVANYGYTF. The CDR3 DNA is TGCGCCAGCAGCTTATCCGAGGTTGCTAACTATGGCTACACCTTC. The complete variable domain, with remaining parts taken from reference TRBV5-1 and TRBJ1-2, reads KAGVTQTPRYLIKTRGQQVTLSCSPISGHRSVSWYQQTPGQGLQFLFEYFSETQRNKGNFPGRFSGRQFSNSRSEMNVSTLELGDSALYLCASSLSEVANYGYTFGSGTRLTVV.

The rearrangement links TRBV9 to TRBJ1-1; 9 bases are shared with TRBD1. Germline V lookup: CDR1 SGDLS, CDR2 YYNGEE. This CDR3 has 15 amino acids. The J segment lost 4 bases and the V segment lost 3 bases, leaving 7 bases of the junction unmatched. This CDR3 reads CASSAHRDRATEAFF. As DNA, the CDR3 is TGTGCCAGCAGCGCACACCGGGACAGGGCCACTGAAGCTTTCTTT.

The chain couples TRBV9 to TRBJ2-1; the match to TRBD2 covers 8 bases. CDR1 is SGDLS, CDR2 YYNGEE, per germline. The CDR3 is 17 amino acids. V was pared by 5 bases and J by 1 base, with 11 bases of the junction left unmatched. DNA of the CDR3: TGTGCCAGCAGTCAGCTCACGGGACTAGGATCCTACAATGAGCAGTTCTTC. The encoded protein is CASSQLTGLGSYNEQFF.

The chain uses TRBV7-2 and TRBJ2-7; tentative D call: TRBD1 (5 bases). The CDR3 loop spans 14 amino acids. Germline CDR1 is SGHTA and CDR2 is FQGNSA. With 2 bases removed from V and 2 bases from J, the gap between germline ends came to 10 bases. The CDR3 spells CASSLMQGTYEQYF. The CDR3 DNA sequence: TGTGCCAGCAGCTTAATGCAGGGAACCTACGAGCAGTACTTC.

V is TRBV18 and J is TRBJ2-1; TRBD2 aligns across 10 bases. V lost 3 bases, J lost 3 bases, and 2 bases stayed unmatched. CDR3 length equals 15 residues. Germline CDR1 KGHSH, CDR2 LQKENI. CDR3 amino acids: CASSPLAGVYNEQFF. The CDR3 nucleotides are TGTGCCAGCTCACCCCTAGCGGGGGTCTACAATGAGCAGTTCTTC.

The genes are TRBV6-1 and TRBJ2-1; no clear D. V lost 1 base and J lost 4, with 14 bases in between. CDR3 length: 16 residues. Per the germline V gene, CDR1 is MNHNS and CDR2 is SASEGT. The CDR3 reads CASSEVGHTRYNEQFF. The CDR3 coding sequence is TGTGCCAGCAGTGAAGTCGGCCACACCAGGTACAATGAGCAGTTCTTC.

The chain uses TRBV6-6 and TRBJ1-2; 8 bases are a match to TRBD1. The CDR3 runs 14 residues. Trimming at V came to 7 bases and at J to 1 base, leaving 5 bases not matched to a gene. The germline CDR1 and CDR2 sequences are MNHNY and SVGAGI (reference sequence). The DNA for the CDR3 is TGTGCCAGCATCCCAGGGGGCCGTAACTATGGCTACACCTTC. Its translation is CASIPGGRNYGYTF.

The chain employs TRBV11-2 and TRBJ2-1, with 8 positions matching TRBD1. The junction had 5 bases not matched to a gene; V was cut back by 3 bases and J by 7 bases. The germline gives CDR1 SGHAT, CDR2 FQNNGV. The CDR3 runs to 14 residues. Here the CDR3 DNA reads TGTGCCAGCAGCTTCGTACAGGGGGAGAATGAGCAGTTCTTC. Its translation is CASSFVQGENEQFF.

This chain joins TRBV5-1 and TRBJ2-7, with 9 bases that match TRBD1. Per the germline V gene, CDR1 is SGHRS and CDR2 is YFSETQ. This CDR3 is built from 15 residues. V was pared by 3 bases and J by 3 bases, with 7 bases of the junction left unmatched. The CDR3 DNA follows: TGCGCCAGCAGCTCAAAACAGGGGGCGCACTACGAGCAGTACTTC. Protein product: CASSSKQGAHYEQYF.

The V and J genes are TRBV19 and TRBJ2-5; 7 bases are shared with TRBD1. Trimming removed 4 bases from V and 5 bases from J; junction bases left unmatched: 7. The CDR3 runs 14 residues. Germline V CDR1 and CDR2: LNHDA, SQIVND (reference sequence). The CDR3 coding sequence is TGTGCCAGTAGTAGTTCAGGGGGTGTGGAGACCCAGTACTTC. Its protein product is CASSSSGGVETQYF.

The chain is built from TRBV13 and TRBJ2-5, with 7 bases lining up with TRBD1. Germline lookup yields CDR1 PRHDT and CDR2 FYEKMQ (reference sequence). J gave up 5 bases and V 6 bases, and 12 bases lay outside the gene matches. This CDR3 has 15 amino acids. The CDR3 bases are TGTGCCAGCAGTCCAAAGTACAGGGGTGGGGAGACCCAGTACTTC. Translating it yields CASSPKYRGGETQYF.